The 27 T cell receptor beta chains below all came from one sample that was sequenced in a study of vaccination and CD4 T cells after COVID-19. The treatment is: roughly 10-day PBMC culture with coronavirus spike peptide pools or control peptides (ViraFEST assay). These receptors' antigens are unknown. Sequenced with the Oncomine TCR Beta short-read assay was DNA taken from cultured CD4+ T cells. One entry per CDR3 protein results from TCRdb running MiXCR on the PCR reads. The table has 9,500 to 13,000 distinct CDR3 sequences, less than 70% seen once. This material consisted of CD4+ T cells from blood, cultured in vitro, taken before SARS-CoV-2 vaccination. These receptors originate from a human donor who had recovered from COVID-19.

This chain connects TRBV11-1 to TRBJ2-3; 10 bases fit TRBD1. Germline V CDR1 and CDR2: SGHAT, FQDESV (reference sequence). Germline trimming cut 3 bases from V and 4 bases from J; bases unmatched to any gene: 4. The CDR3 sequence is 15 residues long. CDR3: CASSLRGQGADTQYF. The DNA for the CDR3 is TGTGCCAGCAGCTTGCGTGGACAGGGGGCAGATACGCAGTATTTT.

The chain combines TRBV2 with TRBJ2-3; D is perhaps TRBD1 or TRBD2 (5 bases each). Between the trimmed V and J ends, which lost 4 bases and 3 bases, there was a span of 20 bases. The CDR3 length is 17 residues. The germline gives CDR1 SNHLY, CDR2 FYNNEI. This CDR3 reads CASSGNRGPGGTDTQYF. The CDR3 nucleotides are TGTGCCAGCAGTGGGAACCGGGGCCCAGGAGGAACAGATACGCAGTATTTT.

The chain recombines TRBV14 with TRBJ2-5; 9 bases line up with TRBD2. CDR3 size: 15 residues. J was trimmed by 5 bases and V by 8 bases; bases with no gene match: 12. The germline gives CDR1 SGHDN, CDR2 FVKESK. The CDR3 is CASAVGGRAWETQYF. In DNA, the CDR3 is TGTGCCAGCGCTGTAGGCGGGAGGGCCTGGGAGACCCAGTACTTC.

This chain joins TRBV7-8 and TRBJ1-6; unclear D gene. Germline V CDR1 and CDR2: SGHVS, FQNEAQ. Trimming pared 2 bases from V and 0 bases from J, leaving 11 bases between. CDR3 length: 17 residues. The CDR3 DNA is TGTGCCAGCAGCTTATTGGTCAGGAGCTCCTATAATTCACCCCTCCACTTT. This gives the protein CASSLLVRSSYNSPLHF. Filled out from reference TRBV7-8 and TRBJ1-6, the complete variable domain reads GAGVSQSPRYKVAKRGQDVALRCDPISGHVSLFWYQQALGQGPEFLTYFQNEAQLDKSGLPSDRFFAERPEGSVSTLKIQRTQQEDSAVYLCASSLLVRSSYNSPLHFGNGTRLTVT.

Concerning this clonotype: One end of the junction varies from germline; a read error may be responsible. The genes are TRBV11-2 and TRBJ1-6; D might be TRBD1 (5 bases). The length of the CDR3 is 15 residues. CDR1 is SGHAT and CDR2 is FQNNGV in the germline V gene. CDR3 protein: CASSLEAGHNSPLHF. The CDR3, as DNA: TGTGCCAGCAGCTTAGAGGCAGGGCATAATTCGCCCCTCCACTTT.

V gene TRBV6-2 or TRBV6-3 combines with J gene TRBJ1-5, with D perhaps TRBD1 (5 bases). Trimming took off 0 bases at V and 10 bases at J, with 7 bases between the two ends. Per germline, CDR1 MNHEY and CDR2 SVGEGT. The CDR3 has 12 residues. CDR3 bases: TGTGCCAGCAGTTACTCAGGGGACCCCCAGCATTTT. Protein product: CASSYSGDPQHF.

This sequence joins TRBV7-2 and TRBJ1-1, with D perhaps TRBD1 (5 bases). The germline gives CDR1 SGHTA, CDR2 FQGNSA. The V end was cut by 5 bases, the J end by 1 base, with 8 bases between. The CDR3 extends over 13 amino acids. CDR3 DNA sequence: TGTGCCAGCAGCCGGGACTGGAACACTGAAGCTTTCTTT. This gives the protein CASSRDWNTEAFF. The full variable domain, its missing parts supplied by reference TRBV7-2 and TRBJ1-1, is GAGVSQSPSNKVTEKGKDVELRCDPISGHTALYWYRQSLGQGLEFLIYFQGNSAPDKSGLPSDRFSAERTGGSVSTLTIQRTQQEDSAVYLCASSRDWNTEAFFGQGTRLTVV.

The V gene is TRBV27, the J gene TRBJ2-7; tentatively, D is TRBD1 (6 bases). V lost 4 bases, J lost 2 bases, and 12 bases lay in between. Per germline, CDR1 MNHEY and CDR2 SMNVEV (reference sequence). This CDR3 is built from 14 residues. This chain's CDR3 is CASSSPGTTYEQYF. The CDR3 DNA follows: TGTGCCAGCAGTTCACCCGGGACAACCTACGAGCAGTACTTC.

The chain links TRBV6-2 or TRBV6-3 to TRBJ1-5; TRBD1 is a possible D gene (5 bases). Germline CDR1 and CDR2: MNHEY and SVGEGT. The length of the CDR3 is 14 residues. With 0 bases removed from V and 6 bases from J, the gap between germline ends came to 9 bases. CDR3 nucleotides: TGTGCCAGCAGTTACTCGACAGACACTCAGCCCCAGCATTTT. This sequence encodes CASSYSTDTQPQHF.

The rearrangement links TRBV12-5 to TRBJ2-2; D is unclear. The CDR3 has 13 residues. The ends were cut back, 1 base at V and 2 bases at J, with 2 bases in the middle. Germline V CDR1 and CDR2: LGHNT, FRNRAP. CDR3 nucleotide sequence: TGTGCTAGTGGTTTGGGTAACACCGGGGAGCTGTTTTTT. Residues: CASGLGNTGELFF.

The chain combines TRBV9 with TRBJ2-1; tentatively, D is TRBD2 (5 bases). Per the germline V gene, CDR1 is SGDLS and CDR2 is YYNGEE. V lost 0 bases, J lost 9 bases, and 7 bases lay in between. The CDR3 has 12 amino acids. The CDR3 spells CASSVVAGEQFF. In nucleotides, the CDR3 is TGTGCCAGCAGCGTAGTCGCGGGTGAGCAGTTCTTC.

This clonotype was observed a handful of times. This chain uses TRBV19 with TRBJ1-1; D remains unclear. This CDR3 is built from 12 residues. Trimming took off 10 bases at V and 4 bases at J, with 13 bases between the two ends. Germline CDR1 and CDR2: LNHDA and SQIVND (reference sequence). This CDR3 is CATSTRSTEAFF. CDR3 nucleotides: TGTGCCACCTCGACCCGGAGCACTGAAGCTTTCTTT.

The chain employs TRBV7-8 and TRBJ2-3, with a tentative D call TRBD1 (5 bases). Deletions cut 4 bases from V and 8 bases from J, with 19 bases between. The CDR3 contains 15 residues. Germline V gives CDR1 SGHVS, CDR2 FQNEAQ. CDR3 bases: TGTGCCAGCAGCTCCCCCCAGGGCACAAGTGTTACGCAGTATTTT. It is translated as CASSSPQGTSVTQYF.

The chain couples TRBV28 to TRBJ1-5; D gene unclear. Trimming stripped 5 bases from V and 6 bases from J, with 8 bases between. The CDR3 runs 12 residues. Per the germline V gene, CDR1 is MDHEN and CDR2 is SYDVKM. CDR3 bases: TGTGCCAGCAGTCGACCAATTCAGCCCCAGCATTTT. Translated: CASSRPIQPQHF.

The chain joins TRBV5-1 to TRBJ2-1; TRBD1 agrees at 10 bases. CDR1 and CDR2 (germline): SGHRS, YFSETQ. This CDR3 contains 14 residues. Trimming removed 2 bases from V and 6 bases from J; junction bases left unmatched: 2. The CDR3 spells CASSLRQGANEQFF. In DNA, the CDR3 is TGCGCCAGCAGCTTAAGACAGGGGGCCAATGAGCAGTTCTTC. Variable domain in full (rest from reference TRBV5-1 and TRBJ2-1): KAGVTQTPRYLIKTRGQQVTLSCSPISGHRSVSWYQQTPGQGLQFLFEYFSETQRNKGNFPGRFSGRQFSNSRSEMNVSTLELGDSALYLCASSLRQGANEQFFGPGTRLTVL.

The chain carries TRBV20-1 and TRBJ2-2; D gene ambiguous. Germline assignment: CDR1 DFQATT and CDR2 SNEGSKA (reference sequence). Trimming pared 3 bases from V and 1 base from J, leaving 9 bases between. The CDR3 totals 14 residues. The CDR3: CSASPNMNTGELFF. The CDR3 DNA follows: TGCAGTGCTAGTCCCAACATGAACACCGGGGAGCTGTTTTTT.

The chain has TRBV9 and TRBJ1-5, with D maybe TRBD1 (6 bases). With 4 bases removed from V and 0 bases from J, the gap between germline ends came to 11 bases. The CDR3 is 15 residues long. Germline V gene data show CDR1 as SGDLS and CDR2 as YYNGEE. The CDR3 sequence is CASSPAGDSNQPQHF. For the CDR3, the DNA is TGTGCCAGCAGCCCGGCAGGGGATAGCAATCAGCCCCAGCATTTT. The full variable domain, completed using reference TRBV9 and TRBJ1-5, is DSGVTQTPKHLITATGQRVTLRCSPRSGDLSVYWYQQSLDQGLQFLIQYYNGEERAKGNILERFSAQQFPDLHSELNLSSLELGDSALYFCASSPAGDSNQPQHFGDGTRLSIL.

The table lists this clonotype with a few counts. The gene calls are TRBV24-1 and TRBJ1-1; D is unclear. The germline CDR1 and CDR2 sequences are KGHDR and SFDVKD. Trimming stripped 4 bases from V and 3 bases from J, with 5 bases between. The CDR3 consists of 12 residues. CDR3 sequence reads: CATSEGHTEAFF. CDR3 DNA sequence: TGTGCCACCAGTGAGGGCCACACTGAAGCTTTCTTT.

Comments on this clonotype: A junction end diverges from the germline sequence, so it may reflect a read error. This chain uses TRBV19 with TRBJ2-1; maybe TRBD1 (5 bases). Germline V gene sequence: CDR1 LNHDA, CDR2 SQIVND (reference sequence). The CDR3 covers 14 residues. The CDR3 loop is CASSRQFSSNEQFF. In DNA, the CDR3 is TGTGCCAGTAGTAGACAGTTCTCCTCCAATGAGCAGTTCTTC.

Only a few counts were recorded for this clonotype. The CDR3 protein is CASKSGGDGSGYTF. The DNA for the CDR3 is TGTGCCAGTAAGTCGGGAGGAGATGGGTCTGGCTACACCTTC. The chain employs TRBV19 and TRBJ1-2; the D is unclear. Germline lookup yields CDR1 LNHDA and CDR2 SQIVND (reference sequence). The germline V and J ends were trimmed by 7 bases and 7 bases, with 19 bases remaining between them. The CDR3 has 14 residues. Together with reference TRBV19 and TRBJ1-2, the CDR3 gives the full variable domain: DGGITQSPKYLFRKEGQNVTLSCEQNLNHDAMYWYRQDPGQGLRLIYYSQIVNDFQKGDIAEGYSVSREKKESFPLTVTSAQKNPTAFYLCASKSGGDGSGYTFGSGTRLTVV.

J is TRBJ2-7 and V is TRBV11-2; D tentatively fits TRBD1 or TRBD2 (6 bases each). The CDR3 covers 14 residues. The V gene's germline CDR1 is SGHAT and CDR2 FQNNGV. V lost 4 bases and J lost 2, with 12 bases in between. CDR3 DNA sequence: TGTGCCAGCAGCTCGACTAGGGGGGCCTACGAGCAGTACTTC. Translated, it gives CASSSTRGAYEQYF.

The gene calls are TRBV7-8 and TRBJ2-5; D call uncertain. Germline lookup yields CDR1 SGHVS and CDR2 FQNEAQ. The CDR3 length is 15 residues. The V gene lost 2 bases and the J gene lost 7 bases, with 17 bases spanning the gap. The CDR3 region is CASSLNLRSRGTQYF. CDR3 nucleotide sequence: TGTGCCAGCAGCTTAAACCTACGCTCTCGCGGGACCCAGTACTTC.

Written as DNA, the CDR3 is TGTGCCACCATGCGATTTCAGGGGGATTCACAAATCCAAGAGACCCAGTACTTC. The encoded protein is CATMRFQGDSQIQETQYF. This chain links TRBV6-4 with TRBJ2-5; 7 positions match TRBD1. CDR1 and CDR2 from the germline V gene are MRHNA and SNTAGT. Trimming removed 10 bases from V and 1 base from J; junction bases left unmatched: 21. This CDR3 is built from 18 residues.

Concerning this clonotype itself: At one of its ends the junction is not consistent with the germline gene, which may arise from a read error. This CDR3 reads CASSLGLGRGYNEQFF. CDR3 coding DNA: TGTGCTAGCAGCTTAGGATTAGGGAGAGGGTACAATGAGCAGTTCTTC. The rearrangement uses TRBV7-7 and TRBJ2-1; a weak D match, TRBD2 (5 bases). The CDR3 covers 16 residues. CDR1 is SSHAT and CDR2 is FNYEAQ in the germline V gene (reference sequence).

This chain joins TRBV21-1 and TRBJ2-7. TRBV21-1 is shown as a pseudogene. The CDR3 spans 18 residues. Here the CDR3 reads CASSKALACTEGSYEQYF. The CDR3 DNA reads as TGTGCCAGCAGCAAAGCGCTGGCCTGCACGGAGGGCTCCTACGAGCAGTACTTC.

This chain links TRBV7-9 with TRBJ1-4; perhaps TRBD1 as D (5 bases). The length of the CDR3 is 14 residues. V lost 5 bases to trimming and J lost 6 bases, with 13 bases between them. CDR1 SEHNR and CDR2 FQNEAQ come from the germline V gene (reference sequence). The CDR3 here is CASSRTGTDEKLFF. CDR3 nucleotides: TGTGCCAGCAGCCGGACCGGGACTGATGAAAAACTGTTTTTT.

This clonotype was picked up a small number of times. The J gene is TRBJ2-2, the V gene TRBV20-1; 12 bases line up with TRBD1. The V and J ends lost 6 bases and 0 bases, in that order; junction bases with no gene match: 8. This CDR3 is 17 amino acids long. The germline V gene encodes CDR1 DFQATT and CDR2 SNEGSKA (reference sequence). The CDR3: CSAPLGTGGTNTGELFF. DNA for the CDR3: TGCAGTGCCCCCCTTGGGACAGGGGGCACGAACACCGGGGAGCTGTTTTTT.